This T cell receptor (beta chain) was sequenced for a study of vaccination effects on CD4 cells after COVID-19. Overall study results and limits: In healthy vaccinees, only 1 of 255 vaccine-induced clones cross-reacted with common cold coronaviruses.

Antigen-specific CD4+ T cells were expanded (with viral peptide pools) by the ViraFEST assay ahead of sequencing. Culturing for 9 to 10 days preceded CD4+ T cell isolation. Nucleocapsid antibody tests were negative, and the vaccine recipients had no prior SARS-CoV-2 infection. It was with approximately 10 IU/ml IL-2 and around 10 ug/ml peptides that 1.8 million or so PBMC per well were cultured. V dropped 0 bases and J dropped 1 base, with 12 bases sitting between them. From germline, CDR1 is GTSNPN and CDR2 SVGIG (reference sequence). The CDR3 extends over 15 amino acids. A note on this clone: Antigen specificity is unknown.

The repertoire was sequenced with immunoSEQ multiplex PCR; TCRdb's copy has only in-frame clones and lacks some. Of approximately 40,000 clones listed, roughly 70% were seen once; the top ten hold approximately 24%. This TCR was recovered from a human donor who received a COVID-19 vaccine. The material was CD4+ T cells from PBMCs cultured with SARS-CoV-2 spike peptides, obtained before COVID-19 vaccination. This chain links TRBV30 with TRBJ2-5; a weak D match, TRBD2 (5 bases). In nucleotides, the CDR3 is TGTGCCTGGAGTGTAGCGGTGGGGATCCAAGAGACCCAGTACTTC. Protein product: CAWSVAVGIQETQYF. The full variable domain, its missing parts supplied by reference TRBV30 and TRBJ2-5, is SQTIHQWPATLVQPVGSPLSLECTVEGTSNPNLYWYRQAAGRGLQLLFYSVGIGQISSEVPQNLSASRPQDRQFILSSKKLLLSDSGFYLCAWSVAVGIQETQYFGPGTRLLVL.